These 19 T cell receptor beta chains were sequenced from one sample in a study of T cells in Graves' hyperthyroidism and ophthalmopathy. It was RNA transcripts that yielded the amplified TCR beta CDR3 regions. With the HTBI primer set, the TCR CDR3 went through a first round of RT-PCR. TCRdb reanalysed the multiplex PCR reads using MiXCR and keeps one entry per CDR3 protein. The table shows about 530,000 distinct CDR3 sequences, with approximately 17% occurring only once. Source material: blood. The receptors derive from a woman aged 18-30 years with Graves' ophthalmopathy.

The chain is built from TRBV28 and TRBJ2-7; 14 nucleotides align to TRBD2. The germline gives CDR1 MDHEN, CDR2 SYDVKM. The J segment lost 5 bases and the V segment lost 8 bases, leaving 5 bases of the junction unmatched. This CDR3 has 14 amino acids. In DNA, the CDR3 is TGTGCCAGCTGCAGACTAGCGGGAGGGGACGAGCAGTACTTC. It yields the protein CASCRLAGGDEQYF.

Turning to this clonotype: A much larger clone is a single base away; this may be a read error. The chain employs TRBV27 and TRBJ1-1, with a weak D call TRBD1 (6 bases). Deletions cut 5 bases from V and 7 bases from J, with 14 bases between. The CDR3 extends over 13 amino acids. The germline gives CDR1 MNHEY, CDR2 SMNVEV (reference sequence). CDR3 in amino acids: CASSDLGGGEAFF. Written as DNA, the CDR3 is TGTGCCAGCAGTGATTTAGGGGGTGGTGAAGCTTTCTTT.

This clonotype came up a few times. This chain connects TRBV7-2 to TRBJ2-2; the D gene is possibly TRBD1 (6 bases). The CDR3 totals 15 residues. Germline V CDR1 and CDR2: SGHTA, FQGNSA. V was shortened by 1 base and J by 3 bases, with 9 bases between the two germline ends. The CDR3 protein is CASSLEGQYTGELFF. As DNA, the CDR3 is TGTGCCAGCAGCTTAGAAGGACAGTACACCGGGGAGCTGTTTTTT.

Details on this clonotype: A junction end diverges from the germline sequence, so it may reflect a read error. The chain employs TRBV6-5 and TRBJ2-2; perhaps TRBD1 as D (6 bases). The CDR3 totals 16 residues. Looked up from germline, CDR1 is MNHEY and CDR2 is SVGAGI. The CDR3: CASSSGRTANTEELFF. In DNA, the CDR3 is TGTGCCAGCAGTTCGGGAAGGACAGCGAACACCGAGGAGCTGTTTTTT.

At least ten counts were recorded for this clonotype. This chain connects TRBV24-1 to TRBJ1-2; 7 nucleotides agree with TRBD1. This CDR3 comprises 13 residues. J gave up 6 bases and V 4 bases, and 4 bases lay outside the gene matches. Germline values: CDR1 KGHDR, CDR2 SFDVKD. CDR3 protein: CATSEEGQDGYTF. The CDR3 DNA sequence: TGTGCCACCAGTGAGGAAGGACAGGATGGCTACACCTTC.

This clonotype was observed at least ten times. This chain joins TRBV20-1 and TRBJ1-1; perhaps TRBD1 as D (5 bases). Germline lookup yields CDR1 DFQATT and CDR2 SNEGSKA (reference sequence). The CDR3 loop spans 12 amino acids. Between the trimmed V and J ends, which lost 2 bases and 10 bases, there was a span of 14 bases. This chain's CDR3 is CSARHTTGRAFF. For the CDR3, the DNA is TGCAGTGCTAGACATACGACGGGACGAGCTTTCTTT.

This clonotype was seen repeatedly, ten times or more. The rearrangement uses TRBV12-3 or TRBV12-4 and TRBJ1-3; D not resolved. V lost 7 bases and J 8 bases, leaving 18 bases between the germline ends. CDR3 length: 14 residues. The CDR3 here is CASNSRTAGHTIYF. In DNA form, the CDR3 reads TGTGCCAGCAACTCCAGGACTGCCGGGCACACCATATATTTT.

This clonotype has only a few counts. The genes are TRBV10-3 and TRBJ2-5, with D possibly TRBD2 on 5 matching bases. V lost 4 bases, J lost 4 bases, and 10 bases lay in between. The CDR3 consists of 13 residues. CDR1 and CDR2 (germline): ENHRY, SYGVKD. CDR3 coding DNA: TGTGCCATCAGTGGTACTAGTGGAGAGACCCAGTACTTC. It codes for CAISGTSGETQYF.

With regard to this clonotype: This clone may be a read error of a much larger clone one base away. The chain carries TRBV27 and TRBJ2-1; D perhaps matches TRBD1 (6 bases). The length of the CDR3 is 16 residues. Germline V gene data show CDR1 as MNHEY and CDR2 as SMNVEV (reference sequence). The CDR3, as DNA: TGTGCCAGCAGGCCCTTGAGTCAGGGGTACTACAATGAGCGGTTCTTC. Protein: CASRPLSQGYYNERFF.

In its sample, this clonotype was seen a few times. The junction departs from germline at one end; a sequencing error may be responsible. V and J are TRBV7-3 and TRBJ2-2, with D tentatively TRBD2 (6 bases). Germline-derived CDR1 and CDR2 are SGHTA and FQGTGA. The CDR3 length is 13 residues. The CDR3 DNA reads TGTGCCAGCAGCTCCCGTTTGACCGGGGGGCTGTTTTTT. The encoded protein is CASSSRLTGGLFF.

The chain links TRBV20-1 to TRBJ1-1; a weak D match, TRBD1 (5 bases). The germline gives CDR1 DFQATT, CDR2 SNEGSKA (reference sequence). Trimming took off 0 bases at V and 4 bases at J, with 12 bases between the two ends. CDR3 length: 14 residues. CDR3 DNA: TGCAGTGCTAGAGATCCAGGCGGGGGCACTGAAGCTTTCTTT. It yields the protein CSARDPGGGTEAFF.

The sample holds a few counts of this clonotype. V is TRBV28 and J is TRBJ2-2; 13 positions agree with TRBD2. J lost 2 bases, V lost 3 bases, and 12 bases had no gene match. The CDR3 sequence is 20 residues long. The V gene's germline CDR1 is MDHEN and CDR2 SYDVKM. CDR3: CASSFTWTSGGLGNTGELFF. DNA of the CDR3: TGTGCCAGCAGTTTCACCTGGACTAGCGGGGGCCTGGGAAACACCGGGGAGCTGTTTTTT.

This clonotype occurred a few times. The chain links TRBV4-1 to TRBJ1-6; no reliable D call. CDR1 and CDR2 from the germline V gene are MGHRA and YSYEKL. V was shortened by 2 bases and J by 6 bases, with 5 bases between the two germline ends. There are 13 residues in the CDR3. CDR3 sequence (DNA): TGCGCCAGCAGCCAATCGGGTAATTCACCCCTCCACTTT. Amino acids: CASSQSGNSPLHF.

This clonotype came up many times. The chain joins TRBV12-3 or TRBV12-4 to TRBJ1-5; D is unresolved. This CDR3 contains 13 residues. V lost 5 bases, J lost 5 bases, and 10 bases lay in between. The CDR3 DNA follows: TGTGCCAGCAGTCCTAACCCGGATCAGCCCCAGCATTTT. Protein product: CASSPNPDQPQHF.

In this sample, this clonotype turned up many times. CDR3 in DNA: TGCAGTGCTCTCCGGGACAGGGGATACAATGAGCAGTTCTTC. Protein sequence: CSALRDRGYNEQFF. The chain has TRBV20-1 and TRBJ2-1; 10 bases are shared with TRBD1. Per germline, CDR1 DFQATT and CDR2 SNEGSKA (reference sequence). The CDR3 loop spans 14 amino acids. With V trimmed by 5 bases and J by 4 bases, 5 bases remained unmatched.

A word on this clonotype: This may come from a read error, since a much larger clone is one base off. This rearrangement joins TRBV5-1 to TRBJ2-1; D is perhaps TRBD2 (6 bases). There are 14 residues in the CDR3. Per germline, CDR1 SGHRS and CDR2 YFSETQ. The CDR3 reads CASSLGDLYNKQFF. The DNA for the CDR3 is TGCGCCAGCAGCTTGGGGGACTTGTACAATAAGCAGTTCTTC.

The chain has TRBV28 and TRBJ1-2; D uncertain. Germline values: CDR1 MDHEN, CDR2 SYDVKM. The length of the CDR3 is 13 residues. CDR3 amino acids: CAAGQPLVYGYTF. CDR3 nucleotides: TGTGCAGCCGGGCAGCCCTTAGTATATGGCTACACCTTC.

This clonotype was counted ten times or more. The chain has TRBV5-8 and TRBJ1-5; possible D gene TRBD1, 5 bases. The germline gives CDR1 SGHTS, CDR2 YDEGEE. V gave up 4 bases and J gave up 3 bases, with 11 bases separating them. CDR3 length: 14 amino acids. This chain's CDR3 is CASSLDNSNQPQHF. DNA for the CDR3: TGTGCCAGCAGCCTGGACAACTCCAATCAGCCCCAGCATTTT.

This clonotype was seen at least ten times. The chain recombines TRBV6-1 with TRBJ2-7, with 10 bases matching TRBD2. With V trimmed by 6 bases and J by 3 bases, 5 bases remained unmatched. From germline, CDR1 is MNHNS and CDR2 SASEGT. This CDR3 region has 14 residues. CDR3 loop: CASSVAGGGYEQYF. The DNA for the CDR3 is TGTGCCAGCAGCGTAGCGGGAGGAGGCTACGAGCAGTACTTC.